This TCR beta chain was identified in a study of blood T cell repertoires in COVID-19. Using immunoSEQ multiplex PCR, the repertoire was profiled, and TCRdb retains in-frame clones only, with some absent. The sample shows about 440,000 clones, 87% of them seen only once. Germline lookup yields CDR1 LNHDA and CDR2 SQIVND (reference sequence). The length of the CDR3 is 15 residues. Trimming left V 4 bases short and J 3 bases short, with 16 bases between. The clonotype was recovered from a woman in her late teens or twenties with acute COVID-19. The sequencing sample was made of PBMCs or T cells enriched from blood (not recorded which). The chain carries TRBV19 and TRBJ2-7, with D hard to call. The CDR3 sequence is CASSTRPKEYYEQYF. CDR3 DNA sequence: TGTGCCAGTAGTACCCGCCCGAAGGAGTACTACGAGCAGTACTTC.